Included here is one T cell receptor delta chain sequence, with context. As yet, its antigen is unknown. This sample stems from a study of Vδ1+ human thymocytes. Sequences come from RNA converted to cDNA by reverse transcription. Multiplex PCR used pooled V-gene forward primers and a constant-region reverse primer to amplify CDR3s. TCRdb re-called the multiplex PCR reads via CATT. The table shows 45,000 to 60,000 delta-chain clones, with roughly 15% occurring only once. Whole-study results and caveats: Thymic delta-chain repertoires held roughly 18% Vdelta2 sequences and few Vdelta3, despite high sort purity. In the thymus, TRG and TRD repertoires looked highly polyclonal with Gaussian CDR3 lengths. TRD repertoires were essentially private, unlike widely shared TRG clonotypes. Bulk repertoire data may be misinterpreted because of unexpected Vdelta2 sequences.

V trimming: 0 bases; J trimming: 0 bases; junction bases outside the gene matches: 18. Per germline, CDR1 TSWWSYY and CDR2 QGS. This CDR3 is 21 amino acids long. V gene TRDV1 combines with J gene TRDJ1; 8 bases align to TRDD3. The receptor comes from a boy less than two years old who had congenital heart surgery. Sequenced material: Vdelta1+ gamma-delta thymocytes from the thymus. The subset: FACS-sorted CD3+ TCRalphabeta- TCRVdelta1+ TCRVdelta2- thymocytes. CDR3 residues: CALGELGRSQLGGQYTDKLIF. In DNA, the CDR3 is TGTGCTCTTGGGGAACTAGGTCGTTCCCAACTGGGGGGACAGTACACCGATAAACTCATCTTT.